This T cell receptor beta chain derives from a study of blood T cells in healthy people across ages. Trimming at V came to 4 bases and at J to 3 bases, leaving 7 bases not matched to a gene. This CDR3 comprises 15 residues. Then a second PCR, running roughly 7 to 12 cycles, was carried out with a sample-barcoded 5' primer and a J-beta primer mix. TCRdb redid the calling of the 5' RACE reads with MiXCR, one entry per CDR3 protein. The profile covers 1.5 million to 2 million distinct CDR3 sequences, with about 31% appearing a single time and about 10% taken by the ten largest. This clonotype appeared a few times. As yet, its antigen is unknown. Notes on the study in general: Per million T cells, TCR beta diversity dropped about linearly as age rose. Versus aged donors, long-lived donors had higher diversity and more naive CD4+ cells.

Every sample yielded at least 6.5 million isolated PBMCs. The sequenced material came from blood. The clonotype was recovered from a woman aged 30 to 39 in good health. The chain combines TRBV12-3 or TRBV12-4 with TRBJ2-5; the match to TRBD1 covers 8 bases. CDR3 nucleotide sequence: TGTGCCAGCAGTTCCCTCAACAGGGGGAAAGAGACCCAGTACTTC. Its translation: CASSSLNRGKETQYF.